This T cell receptor beta chain was retrieved from a study of cytomegalovirus exposure and HLA in healthy donors. With regard to this clone: Its antigen is unknown.

Study observations and caveats: CMV antigen specificity of three CMV-associated chains was confirmed in vitro.

The CDR3 covers 17 residues. Germline CDR1 and CDR2: LNHDA and SQIVND (reference sequence). The V end was cut by 5 bases, the J end by 2 bases, with 21 bases between. PCR involved 60 Vbeta and 13 Jbeta primers. Generated by immunoSEQ multiplex PCR, the TCRdb table keeps only in-frame clones and is missing some. The table lists 150,000 to 200,000 clones, 75% to 80% of them singletons, with 3% to 3.5% in the top ten. Donors showed nominal health when sampled, although they likely had unrecorded immune exposures. The chain has TRBV19 and TRBJ1-2; weak D call: TRBD1 (6 bases). Sequencing was performed on PBMCs. The receptor's source is a middle-aged woman in good health and CMV-seronegative. The CDR3 DNA reads as TGTGCCAGTAGTCCCGGGGCAGGGGCGTACCTAAACTATGGCTACACCTTC. This encodes CASSPGAGAYLNYGYTF. Full variable domain (missing parts from reference TRBV19 and TRBJ1-2): DGGITQSPKYLFRKEGQNVTLSCEQNLNHDAMYWYRQDPGQGLRLIYYSQIVNDFQKGDIAEGYSVSREKKESFPLTVTSAQKNPTAFYLCASSPGAGAYLNYGYTFGSGTRLTVV.